This TCR beta chain was documented in a study of shared clonotypes between healthy human individuals. Looking at the study overall: Donors consisted of two women and a few men between 18 and 49.

Repertoires were generated with immunoSEQ multiplex PCR, while TCRdb's copy carries only in-frame clones and drops some. The profile shows roughly 850,000 clones, approximately 96% of them singletons. Terminally differentiated effector memory CD45RA+ cells were left out of the naive CD8 fraction, which was CD45RO-negative and positively selected for CCR7. The CDR3 has 15 residues. Germline CDR1 and CDR2: SSHAT and FNYEAQ (reference sequence). Study outcomes and limitations: Among the subsets, naive ones generally showed larger estimated richness than memory ones. Investigators collected only blood, and repertoires in tissues likely differ.

Notes on this clone: Its target is unknown. At one end the junction does not follow the germline gene, possibly because of a read error.

V gene TRBV7-7 combines with J gene TRBJ2-1; D is possibly TRBD2 (5 bases). The sequence was obtained from a man under 40 in good health. The sequencing input was naive CD8+ T cells sorted from blood. CDR3 in DNA: TGTGCTAGCAGCGTAAGACTAACGGATCTCAATGAGCAGTTCTTC. Translating it yields CASSVRLTDLNEQFF.